The 18 T cell receptor beta chains reported below all come from one sample, sequenced in a study of patients and donors after allogeneic stem cell transplantation (TCRdb year 2020). The receptor library was made with RT-PCR. Reads for this sample came from a NextSeq 550. The public reads were reprocessed in TCRdb via fastp at Q25 and MiXCR, keeping in-frame beta chains. Records with the same CDR3 protein are collapsed into one entry carrying the most frequent genes and DNA. For this sample the table gives over 400,000 distinct CDR3 sequences, of which 16% were detected only once. Together, the top ten hold 7% to 7.5% of the sample. Sequencing used blood, either unsorted or a sorted T cell fraction (not recorded which). The receptors derive from a human donor who was either an allogeneic HSCT recipient or a stem cell or donor lymphocyte infusion donor (not recorded which). It is not recorded whose cells these are; they may come from a transplant donor.

This chain connects TRBV5-6 to TRBJ2-2; 7 bases fit TRBD2. V shed 4 bases, J shed 10 bases, and the junction held 7 bases outside the gene matches. Germline assignment: CDR1 SGHDT and CDR2 YYEEEE. There are 13 residues in the CDR3. The CDR3, as DNA: TGTGCCAGCAGCCTCGCCAGCGGGAAGGAGCTGTTTTTT. Translated: CASSLASGKELFF.

J is TRBJ2-3 and V is TRBV3-1, with 7 bases aligning to TRBD2. The V segment lost 5 bases and the J segment 2 bases; nucleotides outside the gene matches: 4. The CDR3 totals 14 residues. Germline loops: CDR1 LGHDT, CDR2 YNNKEL (reference sequence). The CDR3 nucleotides are TGTGCCAGCAGCTCCGGGAGGAACACAGATACGCAGTATTTT. It specifies CASSSGRNTDTQYF.

This clonotype came up a few times. The rearrangement joins TRBV7-2 to TRBJ2-7; 8 positions match TRBD2. The J segment lost 4 bases and the V segment lost 3 bases, leaving 5 bases of the junction unmatched. The germline CDR1 and CDR2 sequences are SGHTA and FQGNSA. This CDR3 region has 14 residues. The CDR3 region is CASSFSGMIYEQYF. The CDR3 nucleotides are TGTGCCAGCAGCTTTAGCGGGATGATTTACGAGCAGTACTTC.

This clonotype was picked up many times. The chain is built from TRBV29-1 and TRBJ2-1; D is ambiguous. The V gene lost 5 bases and the J gene lost 4 bases, with 12 bases spanning the gap. This CDR3 has 13 residues. Germline CDR1 and CDR2: SQVTM and ANQGSEA. This CDR3 reads CSVTEQSYNEQFF. The CDR3 region has the DNA TGCAGCGTTACTGAACAATCATACAATGAGCAGTTCTTC.

The V and J genes are TRBV6-5 and TRBJ2-3; 7 positions agree with TRBD1. Per germline, CDR1 MNHEY and CDR2 SVGAGI. The CDR3 totals 14 residues. The trim removed 2 bases at V and 4 bases at J, leaving 3 bases unmatched. As DNA, the CDR3 is TGTGCCAGCAGTTACAACAGGGGAGCAGATACGCAGTATTTT. Its translation: CASSYNRGADTQYF.

This clonotype was recorded once. The gene calls are TRBV27 and TRBJ2-1; D not resolved. This CDR3 is 13 amino acids long. The V end lost 0 bases, the J end lost 9 bases, and 9 bases lay between the germline ends. CDR1 is MNHEY and CDR2 is SMNVEV in the germline V gene (reference sequence). The CDR3 is CASSLSKYLEQFF. DNA of the CDR3: TGTGCCAGCAGTTTATCGAAGTACCTTGAGCAGTTCTTC.

The sample holds many counts of this clonotype. The chain carries TRBV29-1 and TRBJ1-1; D is ambiguous. The germline V and J ends were trimmed by 3 bases and 3 bases, with 8 bases remaining between them. CDR3 length: 12 amino acids. Germline V CDR1 and CDR2: SQVTM, ANQGSEA. The CDR3 nucleotides are TGCAGCGTTGATAAGAGTTACACTGAAGCTTTCTTT. Its protein product is CSVDKSYTEAFF.

V is TRBV7-2 and J is TRBJ1-2; D might be TRBD1 (5 bases). The CDR3 contains 13 residues. The germline V gene has CDR1 SGHTA and CDR2 FQGNSA. The ends were cut back, 5 bases at V and 4 bases at J, with 11 bases in the middle. The CDR3, as DNA: TGTGCCAGCAGCGCTTCGGGGGGCTATGGCTACACCTTC. This translates into CASSASGGYGYTF.

This clonotype showed up many times. The chain uses TRBV4-2 and TRBJ2-7; perhaps TRBD2 as D (5 bases). Per germline, CDR1 LGHNA and CDR2 YNFKEQ. The CDR3 has 16 residues. The V and J ends lost 0 bases and 4 bases respectively, with 16 bases between them. The chain's CDR3 is CASSQELWGAEYEQYF. The DNA for the CDR3 is TGTGCCAGCAGCCAAGAATTGTGGGGAGCGGAGTACGAGCAGTACTTC.

The rearrangement uses TRBV30 and TRBJ2-1; D ambiguous. Per germline, CDR1 GTSNPN and CDR2 SVGIG (reference sequence). V lost 2 bases, J lost 5 bases, and 4 bases lay in between. The CDR3 covers 11 residues. The CDR3, as DNA: TGTGCCTGGAGTTACAACAATGAGCAGTTCTTC. It translates to CAWSYNNEQFF.

The CDR3 DNA sequence: TGTGCCAGCAGCCAGCGGGGGGTCACCTACAATGAGCAGTTCTTC. It translates to CASSQRGVTYNEQFF. This chain connects TRBV7-2 to TRBJ2-1; 9 positions match TRBD2. This CDR3 is 15 amino acids long. V shed 5 bases and J 2 bases; nucleotides not matched to a gene: 4. Germline CDR1 is SGHTA and CDR2 is FQGNSA.

The CDR3 nucleotides are TGCGCCAGCAGCTTCGGACAGGGGAAGTCAGCTAACTATGGCTACACCTTC. Its protein product is CASSFGQGKSANYGYTF. The chain uses TRBV5-1 and TRBJ1-2; 9 bases line up with TRBD1. J was trimmed by 0 bases and V by 2 bases; bases with no gene match: 8. Germline CDR1 is SGHRS and CDR2 is YFSETQ. The CDR3 is 17 amino acids.

This clonotype was observed a handful of times. The chain joins TRBV27 to TRBJ2-7, with TRBD1 as a possible D gene (6 bases). The CDR3 extends over 15 amino acids. Trimming took off 4 bases at V and 3 bases at J, with 16 bases between the two ends. Germline loops: CDR1 MNHEY, CDR2 SMNVEV (reference sequence). The CDR3 DNA reads TGTGCCAGCAGTTCAGGGGTAGCTCTCGACTACGAGCAGTACTTC. Protein product: CASSSGVALDYEQYF.

The chain's CDR3 is CAINPGHGYTF. CDR3 sequence (DNA): TGTGCCATCAACCCAGGGCATGGCTACACCTTC. This chain links TRBV10-3 with TRBJ1-2; D possibly corresponds to TRBD1 (5 bases). The CDR3 spans 11 residues. The V end lost 7 bases, the J end lost 6 bases, and 9 bases lay between the germline ends. Per the germline V gene, CDR1 is ENHRY and CDR2 is SYGVKD.

This chain links TRBV9 with TRBJ2-1; 8 bases line up with TRBD2. The CDR3 is 15 residues long. J lost 10 bases, V lost 4 bases, and 13 bases had no gene match. Per the germline V gene, CDR1 is SGDLS and CDR2 is YYNGEE. The CDR3 coding sequence is TGTGCCAGCAGCTCCCGGGAGGGACTAGGGGAGGAGCAGTTCTTC. It is translated as CASSSREGLGEEQFF.

V usage is TRBV18 and J usage is TRBJ1-2; D is uncertain. The germline V and J ends were trimmed by 2 bases and 8 bases, with 9 bases remaining between them. The germline V gene has CDR1 KGHSH and CDR2 LQKENI. The CDR3 length is 12 residues. CDR3 sequence: CASSPNRGGYTF. The CDR3 coding sequence is TGTGCCAGCTCACCAAACAGAGGCGGCTACACCTTC.

The V call is TRBV5-4, the J call TRBJ2-2; unclear D gene. Germline V gene data show CDR1 as SGHNT and CDR2 as YYREEE (reference sequence). Deletions cut 0 bases from V and 7 bases from J, with 13 bases between. The CDR3 sequence is 15 residues long. Here the CDR3 DNA reads TGTGCCAGCAGCTTGGTGGATGCGGAGATCGGGGAGCTGTTTTTT. Its translation: CASSLVDAEIGELFF.

This clonotype occurred a few times. Its ends do not fully match the called genes, so a read error is possible. The chain recombines TRBV7-2 with TRBJ2-5; 7 bases are a match to TRBD2. The V gene's germline CDR1 is SGHTA and CDR2 FQGNSA. The CDR3 loop spans 16 amino acids. In nucleotides, the CDR3 is TGTGCCAGCAGCTTAGACGGGAGGACGGGAGAAGAGAGCCAGTACTTC. Encoded protein: CASSLDGRTGEESQYF.